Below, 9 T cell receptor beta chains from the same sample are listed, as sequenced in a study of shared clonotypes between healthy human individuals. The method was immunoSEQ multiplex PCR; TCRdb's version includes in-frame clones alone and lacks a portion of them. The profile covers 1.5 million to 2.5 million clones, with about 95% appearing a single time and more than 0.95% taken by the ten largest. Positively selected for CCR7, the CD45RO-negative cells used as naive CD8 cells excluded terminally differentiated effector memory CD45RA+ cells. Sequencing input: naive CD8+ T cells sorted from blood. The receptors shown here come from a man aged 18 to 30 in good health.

CDR3: CSVRLAVENEQFF. CDR3 nucleotide sequence: TGCAGCGTTAGACTAGCGGTGGAGAATGAGCAGTTCTTC. The chain has TRBV29-1 and TRBJ2-1, with 9 positions matching TRBD2. Germline loops: CDR1 SQVTM, CDR2 ANQGSEA. J gave up 7 bases and V 5 bases, and 6 bases lay outside the gene matches. The CDR3 extends over 13 amino acids.

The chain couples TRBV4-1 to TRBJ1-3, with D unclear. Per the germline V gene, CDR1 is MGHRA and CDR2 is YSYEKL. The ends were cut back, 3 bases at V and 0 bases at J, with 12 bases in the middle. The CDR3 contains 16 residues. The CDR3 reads CASSQRSTNSGNTIYF. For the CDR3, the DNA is TGCGCCAGCAGCCAGAGGAGCACGAACTCTGGAAACACCATATATTTT.

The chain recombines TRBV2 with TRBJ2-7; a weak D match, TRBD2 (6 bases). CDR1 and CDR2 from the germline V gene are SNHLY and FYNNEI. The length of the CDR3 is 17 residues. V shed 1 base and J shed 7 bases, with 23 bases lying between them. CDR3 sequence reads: CASSEGGEGLQGMEQYF. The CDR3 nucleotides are TGTGCCAGCAGTGAAGGGGGTGAGGGACTCCAGGGTATGGAGCAGTACTTC. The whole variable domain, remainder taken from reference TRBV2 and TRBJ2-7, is EPEVTQTPSHQVTQMGQEVILRCVPISNHLYFYWYRQILGQKVEFLVSFYNNEISEKSEIFDDQFSVERPDGSNFTLKIRSTKLEDSAMYFCASSEGGEGLQGMEQYFGPGTRLTVT.

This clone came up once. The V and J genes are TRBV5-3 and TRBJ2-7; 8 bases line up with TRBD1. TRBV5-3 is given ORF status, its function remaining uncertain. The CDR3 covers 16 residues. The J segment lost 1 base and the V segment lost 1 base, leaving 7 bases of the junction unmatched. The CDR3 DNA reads TGTGCCAGAAGCTTGATTTGGACAGGGACTTCCTACGAGCAGTACTTC. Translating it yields CARSLIWTGTSYEQYF.

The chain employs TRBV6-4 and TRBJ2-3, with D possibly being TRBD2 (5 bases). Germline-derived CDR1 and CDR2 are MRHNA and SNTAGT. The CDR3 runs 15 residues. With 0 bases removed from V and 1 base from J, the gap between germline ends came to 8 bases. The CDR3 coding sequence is TGTGCCAGCAGTGACTCTGGACTCCGCACAGATACGCAGTATTTT. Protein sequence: CASSDSGLRTDTQYF.

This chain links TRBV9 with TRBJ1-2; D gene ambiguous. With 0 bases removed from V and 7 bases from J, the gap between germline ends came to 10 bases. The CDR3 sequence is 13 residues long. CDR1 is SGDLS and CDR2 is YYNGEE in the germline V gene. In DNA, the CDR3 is TGTGCCAGCAGCGTAGCGGCGGACCTTGGCTACACCTTC. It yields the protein CASSVAADLGYTF.

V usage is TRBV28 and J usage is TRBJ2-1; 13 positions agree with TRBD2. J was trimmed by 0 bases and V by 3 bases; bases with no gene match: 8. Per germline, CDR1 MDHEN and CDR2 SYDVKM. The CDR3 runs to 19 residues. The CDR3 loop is CASSFPGTSGAYSYNEQFF. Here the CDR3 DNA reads TGTGCCAGCAGTTTCCCGGGGACTAGCGGGGCTTACTCCTACAATGAGCAGTTCTTC. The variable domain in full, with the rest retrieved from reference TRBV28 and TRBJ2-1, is DVKVTQSSRYLVKRTGEKVFLECVQDMDHENMFWYRQDPGLGLRLIYFSYDVKMKEKGDIPEGYSVSREKKERFSLILESASTNQTSMYLCASSFPGTSGAYSYNEQFFGPGTRLTVL.

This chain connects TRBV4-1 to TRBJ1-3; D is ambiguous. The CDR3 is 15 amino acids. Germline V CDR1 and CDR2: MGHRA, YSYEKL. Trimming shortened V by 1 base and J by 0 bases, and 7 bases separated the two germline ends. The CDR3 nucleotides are TGCGCCAGCAGCCAAGGTGGACTCTCTGGAAACACCATATATTTT. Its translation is CASSQGGLSGNTIYF.

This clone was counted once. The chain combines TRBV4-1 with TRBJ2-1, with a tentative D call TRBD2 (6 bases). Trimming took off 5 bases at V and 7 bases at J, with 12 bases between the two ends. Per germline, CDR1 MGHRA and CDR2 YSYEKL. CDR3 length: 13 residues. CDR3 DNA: TGCGCCAGCAGCTGGCGCAGCGGGAATGAGCAGTTCTTC. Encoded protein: CASSWRSGNEQFF.